Listed below are T cell receptor beta chains from one sample, sequenced in a study of T cell responses to AZD1222 COVID-19 vaccine. Using immunoSEQ multiplex PCR, the repertoire was profiled, and TCRdb retains in-frame clones only, with some absent. This sample yields around 110,000 clones, of which 88% are seen a single time; about 10% belongs to the top ten. Sequenced material: peripheral blood, taken on day 0 of AZD1222 vaccination. The receptors shown here come from an adult in good health. The conserved cysteine and the conserved F or W are not part of the CDR3 here. Clone sizes are given selectively: once, few, many, or a class where the clone is expanded.

cdr3_aa j_call clone_size v_call
ASSLVRAYGNEQF TRBJ2-1 NA TRBV7-9
ASSLKVSTDTQY TRBJ2-3 NA TRBV28
ASSLVWGLENTEAF TRBJ1-1 NA TRBV7-2
ASSLGLRDRALSGNTIY TRBJ1-3 NA TRBV5-6
ASSAGNSAFVETQY TRBJ2-5 NA TRBV2
ASSPKMSTGELF TRBJ2-2 NA TRBV27
AWSVSWAADTQY TRBJ2-3 NA TRBV30
ASSYRTGFTYEQY TRBJ2-7 few TRBV5-4
ASSSSGGADEQY TRBJ2-7 NA TRBV7-9
ASSYRTSVAGELF TRBJ2-2 NA TRBV3-1/TRBV3-2
ASSPRDRNQPQH TRBJ1-5 NA TRBV6-5
ASSPSGTGGVGTEAF TRBJ1-1 NA TRBV18
ASSLNNEQF TRBJ2-1 NA TRBV12-3/TRBV12-4
ASSQLWAQGYEQY TRBJ2-7 NA TRBV4-1
ASSYQGALTIYGYT TRBJ1-2 NA TRBV6-5
ASSQGWHQPQH TRBJ1-5 NA TRBV14
ASGLGGGSNQPQH TRBJ1-5 few TRBV3-1/TRBV3-2
ASSYPGQPLYEQY TRBJ2-7 NA TRBV6-2/TRBV6-3
ASSFPGQASYEQY TRBJ2-7 NA TRBV6-2/TRBV6-3
ASSYSPWAVTDTQY TRBJ2-3 NA TRBV6-5
ASSYSTTVNYGYT TRBJ1-2 NA TRBV6-5
ASSPGERSSYNEQF TRBJ2-1 NA TRBV19
ASSVTGSAGNTIY TRBJ1-3 NA TRBV5-1
ASSYTGDQPQH TRBJ1-5 few TRBV6-5
ASTRVSDTQY TRBJ2-3 NA TRBV2
ASSVEWGGNEQY TRBJ2-7 NA TRBV9
ASSYGQGWEQY TRBJ2-7 few TRBV6-2/TRBV6-3
ASSYGGNKYEQY TRBJ2-7 NA TRBV6-6
ASSLYRVRAGETQY TRBJ2-5 NA TRBV7-2
ASSFGGRDRGNYGYT TRBJ1-2 NA TRBV5-4
ASSRGLFGETQY TRBJ2-5 NA TRBV6-2/TRBV6-3
ASSLGRSYT TRBJ1-2 NA TRBV5-4
ASSLGRESYEQY TRBJ2-7 NA TRBV5-1
ASSWRGANVLT TRBJ2-6 NA TRBV4-2